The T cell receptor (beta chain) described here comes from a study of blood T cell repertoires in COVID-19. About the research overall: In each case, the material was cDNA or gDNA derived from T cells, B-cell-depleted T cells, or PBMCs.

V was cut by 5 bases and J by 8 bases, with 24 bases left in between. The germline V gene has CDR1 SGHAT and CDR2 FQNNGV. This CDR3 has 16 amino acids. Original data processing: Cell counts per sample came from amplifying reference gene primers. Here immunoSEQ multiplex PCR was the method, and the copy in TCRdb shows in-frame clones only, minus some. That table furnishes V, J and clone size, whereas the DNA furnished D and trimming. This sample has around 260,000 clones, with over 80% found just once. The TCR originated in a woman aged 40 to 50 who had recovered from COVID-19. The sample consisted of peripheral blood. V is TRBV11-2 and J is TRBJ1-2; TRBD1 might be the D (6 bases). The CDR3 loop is CASSPSGVQPLLGYTF. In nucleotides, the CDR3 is TGTGCCAGCAGCCCGTCAGGGGTTCAGCCCTTACTCGGCTACACCTTC.